Shown below are 14 T cell receptor beta chains from a single sample sequenced in a study of beta chain features in type 1 diabetes. Study-wide findings and caveats: Shorter TCRB CDR3s, moderately but significantly so, were found in Type 1 diabetes patients in all four CD4+ subsets.

Their recognized antigens are unknown. Reverse transcribing all isolated RNA meant expressed TCRB transcripts were sequenced. Produced via immunoSEQ multiplex PCR; TCRdb's table is partial and in-frame only. The sample has 600,000 or so clones; roughly an eighth are singletons. Specimen: naive CD4+ T cells from blood. The receptors originated from a man in his thirties or forties with type 1 diabetes.

This clone was seen only a few times. V and J are TRBV29-1 and TRBJ2-3; 8 bases are a match to TRBD2. The germline CDR1 and CDR2 sequences are SQVTM and ANQGSEA. V was clipped by 8 bases and J by 1 base; unmatched bases: 8. The CDR3 is 14 residues long. The CDR3 DNA follows: TGCAGCTCCCGTAGCGGGGTGGGCACAGATACGCAGTATTTT. This gives the protein CSSRSGVGTDTQYF.

The rearrangement uses TRBV6-1 and TRBJ2-5; D is uncertain. Trimming pared 10 bases from V and 5 bases from J, leaving 11 bases between. Germline loops: CDR1 MNHNS, CDR2 SASEGT. The CDR3 consists of 11 residues. Here the CDR3 reads CATAPPETQYF. CDR3 coding DNA: TGTGCCACCGCACCCCCCGAGACCCAGTACTTC.

This clone has more than one count but fewer than ten. This chain joins TRBV7-2 and TRBJ2-3; 12 bases map to TRBD1. V lost 5 bases to trimming and J lost 3 bases; unmatched junction nucleotides: 6. CDR1 is SGHTA, CDR2 FQGNSA, per germline. The CDR3 is 16 amino acids. The DNA of the CDR3 is TGTGCCAGCAGCCTCGGGACAGGGGGCGTGACAGATACGCAGTATTTT. Residues: CASSLGTGGVTDTQYF.

The chain joins TRBV7-2 to TRBJ2-5; 12 nucleotides line up with TRBD2. The V segment lost 7 bases and the J segment 3 bases; nucleotides outside the gene matches: 6. Germline V gene lookup returns CDR1 SGHTA and CDR2 FQGNSA. CDR3 length: 15 residues. The CDR3, as DNA: TGTGCCAGCATCAGACTAGCGGGGGCCAAAGAGACCCAGTACTTC. Its translation is CASIRLAGAKETQYF.

This clone was counted only a few times. The chain recombines TRBV9 with TRBJ2-3; 10 bases agree with TRBD1. The CDR3 runs to 18 residues. Germline V gives CDR1 SGDLS, CDR2 YYNGEE. J lost 2 bases, V lost 0 bases, and 9 bases had no gene match. The CDR3 here is CASSVATGTGVNTDTQYF. The CDR3 region has the DNA TGTGCCAGCAGCGTAGCTACTGGGACAGGGGTTAACACAGATACGCAGTATTTT. Using reference TRBV9 and TRBJ2-3 for the parts outside the CDR3, the full variable domain is DSGVTQTPKHLITATGQRVTLRCSPRSGDLSVYWYQQSLDQGLQFLIQYYNGEERAKGNILERFSAQQFPDLHSELNLSSLELGDSALYFCASSVATGTGVNTDTQYFGPGTRLTVL.

In the case of this clone: Additional DNA sequences in this sample encode the identical CDR3. In nucleotides, the CDR3 is TGTGCCAGCAGTTTGGACAGGGGGAACTATGGCTACACCTTC. Translation gives CASSLDRGNYGYTF. The chain uses TRBV27 and TRBJ1-2; 10 bases are a match to TRBD1. V lost 3 bases, J lost 2 bases, and 0 bases stayed unmatched. Germline values: CDR1 MNHEY, CDR2 SMNVEV (reference sequence). CDR3 length equals 14 residues.

A few counts support this clone. The rearrangement joins TRBV11-2 to TRBJ2-6, with 7 bases that match TRBD2. From germline, CDR1 is SGHAT and CDR2 FQNNGV. This CDR3 region has 17 residues. The V segment lost 5 bases and the J segment 4 bases; nucleotides outside the gene matches: 11. The CDR3, as DNA: TGTGCCAGCAGCCTGGAGCGGGGTATGACCGGGGCCAACGTCCTGACTTTC. As protein: CASSLERGMTGANVLTF.

This clone has more than one count but fewer than ten. This chain joins TRBV9 and TRBJ2-7; 7 bases match TRBD2. Germline values: CDR1 SGDLS, CDR2 YYNGEE. The V segment lost 5 bases and the J segment 2 bases; nucleotides outside the gene matches: 10. This CDR3 spans 15 amino acids. The CDR3 DNA reads as TGTGCCAGCAGTCCTGGGGAGCGGGGCACCTACGAGCAGTACTTC. Translation gives CASSPGERGTYEQYF.

This clone was found a few times. The junction and the germline gene differ at one end; a read error may be behind it. The CDR3 sequence is CACSTSETQYF. The CDR3 DNA reads TGTGCCTGCAGTACTAGCGAGACCCAGTACTTC. This sequence joins TRBV6-5 and TRBJ2-5; D may be TRBD2 (6 bases). This CDR3 comprises 11 residues. The germline V gene has CDR1 MNHEY and CDR2 SVGAGI.

This chain uses TRBV21-1 with TRBJ1-6; no check of the table's D call, TRBD1, against the DNA was made. TRBV21-1 is assigned pseudogene status. The CDR3 totals 14 residues. In DNA form, the CDR3 reads TGTGCCAGCAGCAAAGCGGGGGCGGACTCACCCCTCCACTTT. It codes for CASSKAGADSPLHF.

The chain has TRBV30 and TRBJ1-2; D gene uncertain. Germline V CDR1 and CDR2: GTSNPN, SVGIG (reference sequence). V lost 1 base to trimming and J lost 4 bases, with 7 bases between them. This CDR3 region has 12 residues. CDR3 loop: CAWSAQPYGYTF. The CDR3 nucleotides read TGTGCCTGGAGTGCACAGCCCTATGGCTACACCTTC. Looking up the rest from reference TRBV30 and TRBJ1-2 gives the full variable domain: SQTIHQWPATLVQPVGSPLSLECTVEGTSNPNLYWYRQAAGRGLQLLFYSVGIGQISSEVPQNLSASRPQDRQFILSSKKLLLSDSGFYLCAWSAQPYGYTFGSGTRLTVV.

The chain couples TRBV4-2 to TRBJ1-1; D not certain. The CDR3 covers 14 residues. Between the trimmed V and J ends, which lost 1 base and 1 base, there was a span of 7 bases. Looked up from germline, CDR1 is LGHNA and CDR2 is YNFKEQ. CDR3: CASSQGSANTEAFF. The CDR3 DNA reads TGTGCCAGCAGCCAAGGATCGGCGAACACTGAAGCTTTCTTT.

The rearrangement joins TRBV18 to TRBJ1-2; 7 bases map to TRBD1. The V segment lost 3 bases and the J segment 5 bases; nucleotides outside the gene matches: 6. CDR3 length: 14 residues. Germline V CDR1 and CDR2: KGHSH, LQKENI. CDR3 sequence reads: CASSPGQTPYGYTF. In nucleotides, the CDR3 is TGTGCCAGCTCACCGGGACAGACTCCTTATGGCTACACCTTC.

The rearrangement uses TRBV7-8 and TRBJ2-1; 7 bases match TRBD1. Germline CDR1 reads SGHVS; CDR2 reads FQNEAQ. Trimming at V came to 5 bases and at J to 4 bases, leaving 2 bases not matched to a gene. The CDR3 is 13 residues long. The CDR3 region has the DNA TGTGCCAGCAGCATGGGACAGTACAATGAGCAGTTCTTC. This encodes CASSMGQYNEQFF. Filled out from reference TRBV7-8 and TRBJ2-1, the complete variable domain reads GAGVSQSPRYKVAKRGQDVALRCDPISGHVSLFWYQQALGQGPEFLTYFQNEAQLDKSGLPSDRFFAERPEGSVSTLKIQRTQQEDSAVYLCASSMGQYNEQFFGPGTRLTVL.